The clone carrying this T cell receptor beta chain was seen only a few times. Ages ranged from about 18 to 89 years, with residence in some 25 US areas. This sample is drawn from a study of blood T cell repertoires in COVID-19. Per the original data handling: Counts of nucleated cells, estimated from reference gene primer amplification, were obtained. Assay: immunoSEQ multiplex PCR; the TCRdb copy retains only in-frame clones and omits some. D and trimming were read from the DNA, whereas the V and J calls and clone size are those reported in that table. The sample contains roughly 300,000 clones, approximately 84% of which appear only once. The sample was PBMCs or T cells enriched from blood (not recorded which). The source of this sequence is a woman between 18 and 30 years old who had recovered from COVID-19.

The CDR3 sequence is CAGRGQNEVHGYTF. CDR3 nucleotides: TGTGCCGGAAGGGGACAGAATGAAGTTCATGGCTACACCTTC. The V and J genes are TRBV30 and TRBJ1-2, with 7 bases identical to TRBD1. This CDR3 contains 14 residues. J gave up 6 bases and V 8 bases, and 15 bases lay outside the gene matches. Germline CDR1 GTSNPN, CDR2 SVGIG (reference sequence).